Sequencing of this T cell receptor (beta chain) was carried out in a study of T-cell memory formation after mild COVID-19. The study's findings and limits: Clones that contracted from day 15 to 85 were balanced CD4/CD8, while later expanders leaned CD4+. CD4+ contracting clones were mainly CM and EM; CD8+ ones, EMRA. Nothing confirmed that second-wave clones peaking on day 37 were specific for SARS-CoV-2.

5'RACE primed at constant segments yielded TCR alpha and TCR beta cDNA libraries bearing sample barcodes and UMIs. TCRdb reprocessed the 5' RACE reads with MiXCR, giving one entry per CDR3 protein. The sample consists of roughly 160,000 distinct CDR3 sequences, approximately 12% of them appearing once. As regards this clonotype: Its antigen is not identified.

V was clipped by 6 bases and J by 7 bases; unmatched bases: 15. Germline loops: CDR1 MNHEY, CDR2 SVGAGI. CDR3 length: 16 amino acids. The chain employs TRBV6-5 and TRBJ2-7; TRBD2 matches at 10 bases. The sequence came from a man in his late teens or twenties who had mild COVID-19 (a few samples of this study predate the infection). Cell type and time point are not known. The sample taken for sequencing was PBMCs or a T cell subset sorted from them (not recorded which). This chain's CDR3 is CASSQTLAGGSLEQYF. The CDR3 DNA reads TGTGCCAGCAGCCAGACTTTAGCGGGGGGATCCTTGGAGCAGTACTTC.